These 23 T cell receptor beta chains share one sample of origin, sequenced in a study of T cell repertoires in cytomegalovirus infection. Using its own MiXCR run on the reads, TCRdb lists one record per CDR3 protein. The sample lists 300,000 to 400,000 distinct CDR3 sequences, 25% to 30% occurring once. Their antigens remain unidentified. The sequencing used cultured PBMCs, collected from culture after CMV antigen stimulation. These receptors originate from a human donor in good health (CMV status not recorded). Some clones in this sample may be carry-over from other donors' samples.

The chain employs TRBV12-3 or TRBV12-4 and TRBJ2-5; weak D call: TRBD1 (5 bases). V lost 6 bases, J lost 2 bases, and 16 bases lay in between. The CDR3 covers 15 residues. For the CDR3, the DNA is TGTGCCAGCAGCAGCCCTGTGACAGCACAAGAGACCCAGTACTTC. Translating gives CASSSPVTAQETQYF.

This clonotype has only a few counts. The rearrangement joins TRBV25-1 to TRBJ2-1, with 14 bases matching TRBD2. CDR1 MGHDK and CDR2 SYGVNS come from the germline V gene. V was pared by 6 bases and J by 9 bases, with 1 base of the junction left unmatched. This CDR3 is built from 13 residues. For the CDR3, the DNA is TGTGCCAGCAGGACTAGCGGGAGGGTTGAGCAGTTCTTC. As protein: CASRTSGRVEQFF.

On this clonotype: Germline is not matched at one junction end, which may reflect a read error. The chain carries TRBV20-1 and TRBJ1-2, with 8 bases aligning to TRBD1. The CDR3 consists of 13 residues. The germline gives CDR1 DFQATT, CDR2 SNEGSKA (reference sequence). The chain's CDR3 is CSARDLTGVGYNF. The DNA for the CDR3 is TGCAGTGCTAGAGACTTGACAGGGGTTGGCTACAACTTC.

This clonotype appeared once. The V call is TRBV6-5, the J call TRBJ2-5; D gene unclear. Germline assignment: CDR1 MNHEY and CDR2 SVGAGI. V lost 4 bases and J 3 bases, leaving 21 bases between the germline ends. This CDR3 spans 17 amino acids. The CDR3 bases are TGTGCCAGCAGTTCACCCTACTCTCCCCAAACTGAAGAGACCCAGTACTTC. Protein product: CASSSPYSPQTEETQYF.

V and J are TRBV6-5 and TRBJ1-1; tentative D call: TRBD1 (5 bases). Deletions cut 2 bases from V and 1 base from J, with 8 bases between. Germline lookup yields CDR1 MNHEY and CDR2 SVGAGI. The CDR3 is 14 amino acids. As DNA, the CDR3 is TGTGCCAGCAGTTACACAGGTGGGAACACTGAAGCTTTCTTT. It specifies CASSYTGGNTEAFF.

This clonotype appeared a few times. The rearrangement links TRBV9 to TRBJ2-5; 11 nucleotides match TRBD2. Unmatched junction bases numbered 10, after V lost 4 bases and J lost 5 bases. The germline V gene has CDR1 SGDLS and CDR2 YYNGEE. The CDR3 contains 16 residues. CDR3: CASSPSSGGRKETQYF. Here the CDR3 DNA reads TGTGCCAGCAGCCCCTCTAGCGGGGGGAGGAAGGAGACCCAGTACTTC.

V usage is TRBV5-8 and J usage is TRBJ1-5, with TRBD1 matching over 8 bases. CDR3 size: 14 residues. Looked up from germline, CDR1 is SGHTS and CDR2 is YDEGEE. V shed 0 bases, J shed 7 bases, and the junction held 3 bases outside the gene matches. The DNA of the CDR3 is TGTGCCAGCAGCTTGGGGACAGGGAGGCAGCCCCAGCATTTT. It encodes CASSLGTGRQPQHF.

This clonotype has just a few counts. The chain has TRBV7-9 and TRBJ1-1; the match to TRBD1 covers 7 bases. Trimming took 5 bases from V and 0 from J; bases not matched to a gene: 9. The germline gives CDR1 SEHNR, CDR2 FQNEAQ (reference sequence). The CDR3 is made up of 16 amino acids. The CDR3 spells CASSPRGTVLNTEAFF. The CDR3 bases are TGTGCCAGCAGCCCCCGTGGGACAGTATTGAACACTGAAGCTTTCTTT.

This clonotype was detected a few times. The rearrangement links TRBV10-3 to TRBJ1-5; tentative D call: TRBD1 (5 bases). This CDR3 is 13 amino acids long. V was clipped by 3 bases and J by 9 bases, with 12 bases between them. Germline V gene lookup returns CDR1 ENHRY and CDR2 SYGVKD. Here the CDR3 DNA reads TGTGCCATCAGTGAACAGGACACCGGGCCCCAGCATTTT. Its protein product is CAISEQDTGPQHF.

The sample holds a few counts of this clonotype. This rearrangement joins TRBV12-3 or TRBV12-4 to TRBJ1-6; maybe TRBD1 (6 bases). The CDR3 consists of 16 residues. V was shortened by 6 bases and J by 10 bases, with 22 bases between the two germline ends. CDR3 in amino acids: CASSNAWEGGGSPLHF. The CDR3, as DNA: TGTGCCAGCAGCAACGCTTGGGAAGGGGGAGGCTCACCCCTCCACTTT.

The chain uses TRBV27 and TRBJ2-3; a possible D gene is TRBD2 (6 bases). The germline gives CDR1 MNHEY, CDR2 SMNVEV (reference sequence). V was cut by 6 bases and J by 1 base, with 20 bases left in between. The CDR3 spans 17 residues. DNA for the CDR3: TGTGCCAGCAGGGATACTCTCGTAGCGGACCGCACAGATACGCAGTATTTT. Amino acid sequence: CASRDTLVADRTDTQYF.

The gene calls are TRBV18 and TRBJ2-7, with D hard to call. Germline V gene lookup returns CDR1 KGHSH and CDR2 LQKENI. V was trimmed by 3 bases and J by 7 bases, leaving 16 bases between them. The CDR3 loop spans 14 amino acids. This chain's CDR3 is CASSPVQNRREQYF. The CDR3, as DNA: TGTGCCAGCTCACCGGTACAGAACCGGCGGGAGCAGTACTTC.

This clonotype was detected a few times. The chain is built from TRBV7-3 and TRBJ1-1; D is unresolved. Germline V CDR1 and CDR2: SGHTA, FQGTGA. The V and J ends lost 5 bases and 6 bases respectively, with 16 bases between them. The CDR3 runs to 14 residues. DNA for the CDR3: TGTGCCAGCAGCGCCTCAGCGGCAACCGCTGAAGCTTTCTTT. This codes for CASSASAATAEAFF.

The rearrangement links TRBV7-2 to TRBJ2-7, with 8 bases identical to TRBD1. J was trimmed by 2 bases and V by 0 bases; bases with no gene match: 12. CDR3 length: 18 amino acids. The germline gives CDR1 SGHTA, CDR2 FQGNSA. The CDR3 is CASSLARQGYPQPYEQYF. The CDR3 DNA follows: TGTGCCAGCAGCTTAGCGCGACAGGGGTACCCGCAACCCTACGAGCAGTACTTC.

This clonotype appeared many times. The rearrangement links TRBV7-8 to TRBJ2-1; TRBD2 matches at 12 bases. The ends lost 1 base at V and 9 bases at J; junction bases unmatched: 13. The germline V gene has CDR1 SGHVS and CDR2 FQNEAQ. The CDR3 extends over 18 amino acids. The CDR3 DNA is TGTGCCAGCAGCTTAGTTCCGGCTAGCGGGAGGGCCAGTGGTGAGCAGTTCTTC. Amino acids: CASSLVPASGRASGEQFF. Looking up the rest from reference TRBV7-8 and TRBJ2-1 gives the full variable domain: GAGVSQSPRYKVAKRGQDVALRCDPISGHVSLFWYQQALGQGPEFLTYFQNEAQLDKSGLPSDRFFAERPEGSVSTLKIQRTQQEDSAVYLCASSLVPASGRASGEQFFGPGTRLTVL.

The V call is TRBV29-1, the J call TRBJ1-1, with 11 bases fitting TRBD1. The junction had 1 base not matched to a gene; V was cut back by 7 bases and J by 3 bases. The CDR3 is made up of 12 amino acids. The germline gives CDR1 SQVTM, CDR2 ANQGSEA. Written as DNA, the CDR3 is TGCAGCGGGGGACAGGGGGACACTGAAGCTTTCTTT. It encodes CSGGQGDTEAFF.

This clonotype was found a few times. V gene TRBV7-2 combines with J gene TRBJ2-7; possibly TRBD1 for D (5 bases). The CDR3 runs to 14 residues. V shed 2 bases and J shed 2 bases, with 10 bases lying between them. Germline CDR1 reads SGHTA; CDR2 reads FQGNSA. CDR3 nucleotides: TGTGCCAGCAGCTTATCCAGGGTTGCCTACGAGCAGTACTTC. Its translation is CASSLSRVAYEQYF.

V and J are TRBV6-1 and TRBJ1-5; D uncertain. The CDR3 runs to 16 residues. V lost 2 bases and J 5 bases, leaving 16 bases between the germline ends. Per germline, CDR1 MNHNS and CDR2 SASEGT. The CDR3 DNA sequence: TGTGCCAGCAGTGAAATGAACCGGCCCTTGGATCAGCCCCAGCATTTT. As protein: CASSEMNRPLDQPQHF.

This clonotype was recorded many times. CDR3 sequence reads: CASSYSSGGYGYTF. CDR3 nucleotides: TGTGCCAGCAGTTACTCCTCGGGAGGCTATGGCTACACCTTC. The V call is TRBV6-5, the J call TRBJ1-2; D call uncertain. Per the germline V gene, CDR1 is MNHEY and CDR2 is SVGAGI. V was pared by 0 bases and J by 4 bases, with 9 bases between. The CDR3 runs to 14 residues.

The table lists this clonotype with many counts. The chain links TRBV7-2 to TRBJ2-2; D remains ambiguous. CDR3 length: 14 amino acids. From germline, CDR1 is SGHTA and CDR2 FQGNSA. V was cut by 6 bases and J by 2 bases, with 10 bases left in between. The CDR3, as DNA: TGTGCCAGCAGTTCCCGGGCCAACACCGGGGAGCTGTTTTTT. It codes for CASSSRANTGELFF. Combining the CDR3 with reference TRBV7-2 and TRBJ2-2 gives the whole variable domain GAGVSQSPSNKVTEKGKDVELRCDPISGHTALYWYRQSLGQGLEFLIYFQGNSAPDKSGLPSDRFSAERTGGSVSTLTIQRTQQEDSAVYLCASSSRANTGELFFGEGSRLTVL.

There are a few counts of this clonotype. The CDR3 sequence: CASSLSRTGVYGYTF. CDR3 in DNA: TGTGCCAGCAGTTTATCAAGGACAGGGGTCTATGGCTACACCTTC. The chain links TRBV27 to TRBJ1-2; 9 nucleotides align to TRBD1. The junction had 3 bases not matched to a gene; V was cut back by 0 bases and J by 4 bases. The germline gives CDR1 MNHEY, CDR2 SMNVEV (reference sequence). CDR3 length: 15 residues.

This clonotype has ten or more counts. This chain links TRBV7-2 with TRBJ2-7; D is unresolved. Germline CDR1 and CDR2: SGHTA and FQGNSA. The V gene lost 0 bases and the J gene lost 8 bases, with 14 bases spanning the gap. The CDR3 runs to 14 residues. The CDR3 here is CASSLALTPRQQYF. CDR3 nucleotides: TGTGCCAGCAGCTTAGCACTGACGCCACGGCAGCAGTACTTC.

This clonotype was recorded many times. The junction and the germline gene differ at one end; a read error may be behind it. The rearrangement joins TRBV7-2 to TRBJ2-7; 8 positions agree with TRBD1. CDR3 length equals 15 residues. Germline CDR1 is SGHTA and CDR2 is FQGNSA. The CDR3 sequence is CASAEGAGGSHEQYF. For the CDR3, the DNA is TGTGCCAGCGCCGAGGGCGCAGGGGGCTCCCACGAGCAGTACTTC.